The next 26 T cell receptor beta chains were all read from a single sample in a study of T cell repertoires in cytomegalovirus infection. TCRdb processed the reads anew with MiXCR; each CDR3 protein has one entry. The sample records around 800,000 distinct CDR3 sequences, over 25% being singletons. For these TCRs, the target antigens are not known. Sequenced material: cultured CD8+ T cells from PBMCs, taken from culture after CMV antigen stimulation. The receptors come from a human donor in good health (CMV status not recorded). Some clones in this sample may be carry-over from other donors' samples.

In this sample, this clonotype turned up a few times. The chain links TRBV28 to TRBJ2-1, with 10 nucleotides matching TRBD2. Germline CDR1 reads MDHEN; CDR2 reads SYDVKM. With V trimmed by 3 bases and J by 0 bases, 11 bases remained unmatched. This CDR3 region has 19 residues. As DNA, the CDR3 is TGTGCCAGCAGTTTGCTTCCTAGCGGGGGCGTTAGCTCCTACAATGAGCAGTTCTTC. Protein product: CASSLLPSGGVSSYNEQFF. The full variable domain, its missing parts supplied by reference TRBV28 and TRBJ2-1, is DVKVTQSSRYLVKRTGEKVFLECVQDMDHENMFWYRQDPGLGLRLIYFSYDVKMKEKGDIPEGYSVSREKKERFSLILESASTNQTSMYLCASSLLPSGGVSSYNEQFFGPGTRLTVL.

On this clonotype: The germline gene is not matched at one end of the junction; a read error may be the cause. The chain couples TRBV7-4 to TRBJ1-2, with TRBD1 as a possible D gene (6 bases). Germline V gene lookup returns CDR1 SGHVT and CDR2 SQSDAQ. This CDR3 region has 12 residues. CDR3 DNA sequence: TGTGCCAACAGCTCGACAGGCGATGGCTACACCTTC. This codes for CANSSTGDGYTF.

This chain joins TRBV20-1 and TRBJ2-7; maybe TRBD1 (5 bases). This CDR3 has 13 residues. V was cut by 5 bases and J by 1 base, with 12 bases left in between. Per the germline V gene, CDR1 is DFQATT and CDR2 is SNEGSKA (reference sequence). The CDR3 here is CSAPTTESYEQYF. The CDR3 coding sequence is TGCAGTGCTCCGACGACAGAATCCTACGAGCAGTACTTC.

This clonotype was seen a handful of times. This chain joins TRBV6-8 and TRBJ2-1; no firm D call. This CDR3 comprises 16 residues. Trimming stripped 0 bases from V and 2 bases from J, with 11 bases between. From germline, CDR1 is MNHGY and CDR2 SAAAGT. This CDR3 reads CASSYSPGMPYNEQFF. CDR3 bases: TGTGCCAGCAGTTACTCTCCAGGAATGCCCTACAATGAGCAGTTCTTC.

This clonotype has ten or more counts. The chain combines TRBV6-2 or TRBV6-3 with TRBJ2-5; D gene ambiguous. The length of the CDR3 is 14 residues. The V end was cut by 2 bases, the J end by 2 bases, with 9 bases between. Germline CDR1 MNHEY, CDR2 SVGEGT. The CDR3 DNA is TGTGCCAGCAGTTACCTGGGCCCTCAAGAGACCCAGTACTTC. It is translated as CASSYLGPQETQYF.

A remark on this clonotype: A much larger clone lies one base from this, so it may be a read error. The gene calls are TRBV7-4 and TRBJ2-1; D is unclear. Between the trimmed V and J ends, which lost 8 bases and 10 bases, there was a span of 21 bases. Germline lookup yields CDR1 SGHVT and CDR2 SQSDAQ. This CDR3 region has 14 residues. CDR3 in amino acids: CASLRLDLVVEQFF. Here the CDR3 DNA reads TGTGCCAGCCTTAGGCTAGATCTCGTCGTAGAGCAGTTCTTC.

This clonotype was found a few times. The chain uses TRBV7-9 and TRBJ1-2; a possible D gene is TRBD1 (5 bases). The CDR3 has 17 residues. Looked up from germline, CDR1 is SEHNR and CDR2 is FQNEAQ (reference sequence). V dropped 5 bases and J dropped 4 bases, with 23 bases sitting between them. The CDR3 DNA follows: TGTGCCAGCAGCCCAATGGCCAGGGAGCAGAAGAGCTATGGCTACACCTTC. The encoded protein is CASSPMAREQKSYGYTF.

V and J are TRBV7-9 and TRBJ1-3; 10 bases are a match to TRBD1. The CDR3 loop spans 15 amino acids. V shed 6 bases, J shed 5 bases, and the junction held 7 bases outside the gene matches. Germline V gene data show CDR1 as SEHNR and CDR2 as FQNEAQ (reference sequence). CDR3 sequence (DNA): TGTGCCAGCAGGGGCGGGACAGGGGATCGAAACACCATATATTTT. Protein: CASRGGTGDRNTIYF.

The chain carries TRBV24-1 and TRBJ1-6; TRBD1 is a possible D gene (6 bases). The CDR3 is 13 residues long. Per the germline V gene, CDR1 is KGHDR and CDR2 is SFDVKD. V was cut by 5 bases and J by 7 bases, with 8 bases left in between. The CDR3 loop is CATSAGTNSPLHF. The CDR3 bases are TGTGCCACCAGTGCCGGGACAAATTCACCCCTCCACTTT.

The chain recombines TRBV12-3 or TRBV12-4 with TRBJ2-5; D ambiguous. V was cut by 7 bases and J by 3 bases, with 18 bases left in between. CDR3 length: 15 residues. The DNA for the CDR3 is TGTGCCAGCAAGCTTAATACGGGCCCAAAAGAGACCCAGTACTTC. Its translation is CASKLNTGPKETQYF.

For this clonotype: A much larger clone differs from this one at a single base, so this may be a read error. This chain connects TRBV4-1 to TRBJ2-2; 7 bases fit TRBD1. Looked up from germline, CDR1 is MGHRA and CDR2 is YSYEKL. V shed 1 base and J 4 bases; nucleotides not matched to a gene: 3. This CDR3 has 15 amino acids. This CDR3 reads CASSQARGITGELFF. As DNA, the CDR3 is TGCGCCAGCAGCCAAGCCAGGGGGATCACCGGGGAGCTGTTTTTT.

The V call is TRBV6-2 or TRBV6-3, the J call TRBJ1-4, with a weak D call TRBD1 (6 bases). CDR1 MNHEY and CDR2 SVGEGT come from the germline V gene. V was clipped by 7 bases and J by 7 bases, with 16 bases between them. This CDR3 is built from 14 residues. The CDR3 here is CASTQGQGSEKLFF. CDR3 nucleotide sequence: TGTGCCAGCACCCAGGGGCAGGGGAGTGAAAAACTGTTTTTT.

This chain connects TRBV19 to TRBJ1-2; the D is unclear. CDR3 length: 13 amino acids. The V gene lost 3 bases and the J gene lost 5 bases, with 10 bases spanning the gap. In germline, CDR1 is LNHDA, CDR2 SQIVND (reference sequence). DNA for the CDR3: TGTGCCAGTAGTATGGGCATCGCTTATGGCTACACCTTC. Protein: CASSMGIAYGYTF.

This clonotype was counted a few times. V gene TRBV5-6 combines with J gene TRBJ1-2; 8 bases are shared with TRBD1. The CDR3 is 17 amino acids. Germline CDR1 is SGHDT and CDR2 is YYEEEE. The V segment lost 3 bases and the J segment 0 bases; nucleotides outside the gene matches: 10. The CDR3 DNA reads TGTGCCAGCAGCTCTAATCAGGGGGCGGGAGCTAACTATGGCTACACCTTC. Translating gives CASSSNQGAGANYGYTF.

This rearrangement joins TRBV27 to TRBJ2-7; the D gene is possibly TRBD2 (5 bases). The CDR3 runs 14 residues. V was clipped by 4 bases and J by 6 bases, with 16 bases between them. Germline V gene sequence: CDR1 MNHEY, CDR2 SMNVEV (reference sequence). CDR3: CASSSSGGPSEQYV. The CDR3 DNA sequence: TGTGCCAGCAGTTCCTCAGGAGGCCCAAGCGAGCAGTACGTC.

To note about this clonotype: One end of the junction fails to match germline, which may point to a read error. This sequence joins TRBV4-1 and TRBJ2-2; D is undetermined. This CDR3 region has 18 residues. Germline V gene lookup returns CDR1 MGHRA and CDR2 YSYEKL. Here the CDR3 DNA reads TGCTCCAGCAGCCAAGATCCGTGGCAAACCGCGAACACCGGGGAGCTGTTTTTT. Protein: CSSSQDPWQTANTGELFF.

The genes are TRBV6-5 and TRBJ1-2; no reliable D call. This CDR3 contains 13 residues. Germline CDR1 reads MNHEY; CDR2 reads SVGAGI. V was pared by 7 bases and J by 8 bases, with 17 bases between. For the CDR3, the DNA is TGTGCCAGCACCCTTGCCCGGGTACACGGCTACACCTTC. Amino acid sequence: CASTLARVHGYTF.

The chain's CDR3 is CASSGTSGGPDYNTGELFF. CDR3 bases: TGTGCCAGCAGCGGGACTAGCGGGGGGCCCGACTATAACACCGGGGAGCTGTTTTTT. The chain recombines TRBV7-6 with TRBJ2-2, with 15 bases lining up with TRBD2. CDR3 length equals 19 residues. After removal of 5 bases from V and 2 bases from J, the junction contained 9 bases not matched to a gene. The V gene's germline CDR1 is SGHVS and CDR2 FNYEAQ.

This clonotype has a count of ten or more. This chain links TRBV4-1 with TRBJ1-1; no clear D. The length of the CDR3 is 15 residues. Trimming stripped 0 bases from V and 0 bases from J, with 8 bases between. Germline V gene data show CDR1 as MGHRA and CDR2 as YSYEKL. The CDR3 bases are TGCGCCAGCAGCCAAGATGGGCAGATGAACACTGAAGCTTTCTTT. It encodes CASSQDGQMNTEAFF.

The V and J genes are TRBV15 and TRBJ1-3; D is unresolved. V shed 5 bases and J shed 0 bases, with 11 bases lying between them. Germline V gene sequence: CDR1 LNHNV, CDR2 YYDKDF (reference sequence). This CDR3 has 15 residues. In nucleotides, the CDR3 is TGTGCCACCAGCCCAGATTTGTCCTCTGGAAACACCATATATTTT. This translates into CATSPDLSSGNTIYF.

About this clonotype: An end of the junction differs from the germline gene, which may be a read error. The genes are TRBV6-5 and TRBJ1-1; D is perhaps TRBD1 (5 bases). The CDR3 runs 15 residues. Germline-derived CDR1 and CDR2 are MNHEY and SVGAGI. CDR3 sequence: CASKLRGSWGTEASF. For the CDR3, the DNA is TGTGCCAGCAAGTTGCGAGGGTCCTGGGGCACTGAAGCTTCCTTT.

The chain employs TRBV11-2 and TRBJ2-5; 7 nucleotides align to TRBD1. The length of the CDR3 is 15 residues. Per germline, CDR1 SGHAT and CDR2 FQNNGV. Losses at the gene ends were 4 bases for V and 5 bases for J; bases not matched to a gene: 10. This CDR3 reads CASSYWDSLAETQYF. CDR3 sequence (DNA): TGTGCCAGCAGCTACTGGGACAGTCTTGCCGAGACCCAGTACTTC.

This clonotype was found a few times. J is TRBJ2-1 and V is TRBV6-6; 9 bases are shared with TRBD2. The CDR3 is 15 residues long. The germline CDR1 and CDR2 sequences are MNHNY and SVGAGI (reference sequence). The ends lost 2 bases at V and 7 bases at J; junction bases unmatched: 6. This CDR3 reads CASSYEASGANEQFF. The CDR3 nucleotides are TGTGCCAGCAGTTACGAGGCTAGCGGGGCAAATGAGCAGTTCTTC.

This clonotype was counted between two and nine times. The chain has TRBV7-6 and TRBJ2-7; tentatively, D is TRBD1 (5 bases). With 1 base removed from V and 0 bases from J, the gap between germline ends came to 7 bases. This CDR3 region has 14 residues. CDR1 is SGHVS and CDR2 is FNYEAQ in the germline V gene. CDR3 protein: CASSLEGNSYEQYV. The CDR3 coding sequence is TGTGCCAGCAGCTTAGAGGGGAACTCCTACGAGCAGTACGTC.

This clonotype was counted many times. The chain couples TRBV19 to TRBJ1-1; D remains unclear. Trimming shortened V by 4 bases and J by 2 bases, and 5 bases separated the two germline ends. Germline V CDR1 and CDR2: LNHDA, SQIVND (reference sequence). CDR3 size: 12 residues. CDR3 sequence: CASSKVNTEAFF. The CDR3 coding sequence is TGTGCCAGTAGTAAGGTCAACACTGAAGCTTTCTTT.

The chain carries TRBV7-9 and TRBJ2-5; 11 bases fit TRBD2. The CDR3 totals 17 residues. Germline V gene sequence: CDR1 SEHNR, CDR2 FQNEAQ (reference sequence). V gave up 4 bases and J gave up 4 bases; unmatched junction bases: 11. CDR3 loop: CASSSLAGGPERETQYF. In DNA form, the CDR3 reads TGTGCCAGCAGCTCCTTAGCGGGGGGGCCCGAGAGAGAGACCCAGTACTTC.